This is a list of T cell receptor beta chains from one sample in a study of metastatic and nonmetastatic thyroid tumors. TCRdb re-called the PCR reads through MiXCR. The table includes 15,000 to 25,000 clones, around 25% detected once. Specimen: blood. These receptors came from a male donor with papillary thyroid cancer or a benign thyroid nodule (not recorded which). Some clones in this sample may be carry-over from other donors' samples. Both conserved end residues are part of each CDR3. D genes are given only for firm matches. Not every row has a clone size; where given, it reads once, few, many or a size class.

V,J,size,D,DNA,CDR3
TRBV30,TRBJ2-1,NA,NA,TGTGCCTGGCGGACAGCCTCCTACAATGAGCAGTTCTTC,CAWRTASYNEQFF
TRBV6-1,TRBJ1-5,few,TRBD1,TGTGCCAGCGGGCCACAGGGGGCCCATCAGCCCCAGCATTTT,CASGPQGAHQPQHF
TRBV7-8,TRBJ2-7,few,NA,TGTGCCAGCAGCTCCTCCTCCCGGGGATTCTACGAGCAGTACTTC,CASSSSSRGFYEQYF
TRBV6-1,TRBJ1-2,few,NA,TGTGCCAGCAGCATGCCCTATGGCTACACCTTC,CASSMPYGYTF
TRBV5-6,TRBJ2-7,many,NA,TGTGCCAGCAGCCAGGGGCGATCCTACGAGCAGTACTTC,CASSQGRSYEQYF
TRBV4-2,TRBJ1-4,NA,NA,TGTGCCAGCAGCCAAGTTGGACAGCATAATGAAAAACTGTTTTTT,CASSQVGQHNEKLFF
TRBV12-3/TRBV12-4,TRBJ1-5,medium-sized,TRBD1,TGTGCCAGCAGTCGACAGGGGGGACGTCAGCCCCAGCATTTT,CASSRQGGRQPQHF
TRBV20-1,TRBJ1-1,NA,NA,TGCAGTGCTAGAGATTATAGGGACAAGACGGGATCTGAAGCTTTCTTT,CSARDYRDKTGSEAFF
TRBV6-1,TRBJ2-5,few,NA,TGTGCCAGCAGCCGAGGGGGGTTCCAATATACCCAGTACTTC,CASSRGGFQYTQYF
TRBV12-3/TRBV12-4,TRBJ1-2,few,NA,TGTGCCAGCAGATCGGGGCTCGCAGAGGGCTACACCTTC,CASRSGLAEGYTF
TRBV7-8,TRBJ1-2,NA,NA,TGTGCCAGCAGCTTAAACGCCGGGGGGAACTATGGCTACACCTTC,CASSLNAGGNYGYTF
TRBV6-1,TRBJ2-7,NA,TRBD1,TGTGCCAGCAGTAAAGGACAGGTTAGCTATTTCGTCGACGAGCAGTACTTC,CASSKGQVSYFVDEQYF
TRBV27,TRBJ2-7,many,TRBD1,TGTGCCAGCAGCAAAAAGGGGGACAGATCCTACGAGCAGTACTTC,CASSKKGDRSYEQYF
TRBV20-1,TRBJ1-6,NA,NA,TGCAGTGCTAGTAGGCCAGGAGATAATTCACCCCTCCACTTT,CSASRPGDNSPLHF
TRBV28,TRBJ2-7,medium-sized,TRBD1,TGTGCCAGCAGGTCAGGGGGCCTAAACTACGAGCAGTACTTC,CASRSGGLNYEQYF
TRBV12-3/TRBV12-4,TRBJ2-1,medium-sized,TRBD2,TGTGCCAGCAGACTAGCGGGAGGGTACAATGAGCAGTTCTTC,CASRLAGGYNEQFF
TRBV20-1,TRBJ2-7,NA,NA,TGCAGTGCAAATAGCGGCTCCTACGAGCAGTACTTC,CSANSGSYEQYF
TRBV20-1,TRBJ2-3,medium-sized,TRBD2,TGCAGTGCTAACCCGGGAGGGCCGGATACGCAGTATTTT,CSANPGGPDTQYF
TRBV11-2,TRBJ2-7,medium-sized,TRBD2,TGTGCCAGCAGCTGGGGACTAGCGGGCTACGAGCAGTACTTC,CASSWGLAGYEQYF
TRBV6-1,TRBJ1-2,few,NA,TGTGCCAGCACCGAAAGGGGGGGGCGCGGCTATGGCTACACCTTC,CASTERGGRGYGYTF
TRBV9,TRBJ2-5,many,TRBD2,TGTGCCAGCAGCGTAGGCCCTAGCGGGGGAAGGGGAGAGACCCAGTACTTC,CASSVGPSGGRGETQYF
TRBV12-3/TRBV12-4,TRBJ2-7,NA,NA,TGTGCCAGCAGTTTGGGCGGGACAGCCTACGAGCAGTACTTC,CASSLGGTAYEQYF
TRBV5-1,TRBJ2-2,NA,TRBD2,TGCGCCAGCAGCTCCAGACTAGCGGGAACCGCCGGGGAGCTGTTTTTT,CASSSRLAGTAGELFF
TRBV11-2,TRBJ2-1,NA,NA,TGTGCCAGCAGCTATTTGGGGAGGGGGACAAAGGAGCAGTTCTTC,CASSYLGRGTKEQFF
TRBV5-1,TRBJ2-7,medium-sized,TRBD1,TGCGCCAGCAGCTTACTGACAGGGGTTGAGCAGTACTTC,CASSLLTGVEQYF
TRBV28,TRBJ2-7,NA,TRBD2,TGTGCCAGCAGTTTTCCGGCTAGCGGGTACGAGCAGTACTTC,CASSFPASGYEQYF
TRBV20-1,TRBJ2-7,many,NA,TGCAGTGCTAGAGCTGTAGACGGGGGCTACGAGCAGTACTTC,CSARAVDGGYEQYF
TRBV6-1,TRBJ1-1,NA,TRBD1,TGTGCCAGCAGCGGACAGGGGGTTGAAGCTTTCTTT,CASSGQGVEAFF